This TCR beta chain was identified during a study of neurological immune-mediated disorders. This clonotype was found many times. From germline, CDR1 is MNHEY and CDR2 SVGAGI. The J segment lost 6 bases and the V segment lost 10 bases, leaving 15 bases of the junction unmatched. This CDR3 region has 15 residues. TCRdb processed the 5' RACE reads anew with MiXCR; each CDR3 protein has one entry. In the table there are under 80,000 distinct CDR3 sequences, around 5.2% of which are singletons. The sequenced material came from PBMCs. This sequence originates from a woman in her 30s with multiple sclerosis. This chain links TRBV6-5 with TRBJ2-3; 8 nucleotides match TRBD2. CDR3 sequence: CATVPRAGGEDTQYF. The DNA for the CDR3 is TGTGCCACGGTCCCGCGGGCGGGGGGCGAGGATACGCAGTATTTT.